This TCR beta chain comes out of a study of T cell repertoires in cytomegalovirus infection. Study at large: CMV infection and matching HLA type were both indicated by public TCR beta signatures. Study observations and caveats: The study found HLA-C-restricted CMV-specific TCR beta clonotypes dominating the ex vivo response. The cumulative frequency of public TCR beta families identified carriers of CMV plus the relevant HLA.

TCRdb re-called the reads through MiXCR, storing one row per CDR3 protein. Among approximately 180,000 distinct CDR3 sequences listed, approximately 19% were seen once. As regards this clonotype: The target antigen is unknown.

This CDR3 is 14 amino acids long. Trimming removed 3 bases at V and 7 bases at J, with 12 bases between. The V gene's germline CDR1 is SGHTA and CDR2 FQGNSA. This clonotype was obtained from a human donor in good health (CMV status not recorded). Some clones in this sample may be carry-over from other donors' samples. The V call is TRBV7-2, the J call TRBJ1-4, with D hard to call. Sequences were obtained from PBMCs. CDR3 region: CASSFLGLGEKLFF. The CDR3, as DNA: TGTGCCAGCAGCTTTCTTGGGCTTGGTGAAAAACTGTTTTTT.